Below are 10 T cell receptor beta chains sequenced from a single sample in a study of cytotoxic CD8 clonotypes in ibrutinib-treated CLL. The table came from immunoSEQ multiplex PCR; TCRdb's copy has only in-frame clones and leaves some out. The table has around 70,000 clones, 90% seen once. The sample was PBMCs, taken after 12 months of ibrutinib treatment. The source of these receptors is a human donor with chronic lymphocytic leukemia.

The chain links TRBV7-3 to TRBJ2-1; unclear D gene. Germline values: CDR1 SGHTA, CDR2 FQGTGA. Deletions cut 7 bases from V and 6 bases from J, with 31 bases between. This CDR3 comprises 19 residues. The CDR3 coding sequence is TGTGCCAGCAAGCCGCAATTTCACTTTCGGTTCCCTACAATCAATGAGCAGTTCTTC. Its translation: CASKPQFHFRFPTINEQFF.

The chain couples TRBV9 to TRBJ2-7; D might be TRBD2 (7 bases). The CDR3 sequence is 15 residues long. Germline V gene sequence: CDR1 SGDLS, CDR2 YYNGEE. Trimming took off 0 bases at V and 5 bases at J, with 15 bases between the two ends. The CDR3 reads CASSVGGGLSHEQYF. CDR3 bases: TGTGCCAGCAGCGTAGGGGGGGGCCTTAGCCACGAGCAGTACTTC. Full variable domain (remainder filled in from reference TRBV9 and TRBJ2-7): DSGVTQTPKHLITATGQRVTLRCSPRSGDLSVYWYQQSLDQGLQFLIQYYNGEERAKGNILERFSAQQFPDLHSELNLSSLELGDSALYFCASSVGGGLSHEQYFGPGTRLTVT.

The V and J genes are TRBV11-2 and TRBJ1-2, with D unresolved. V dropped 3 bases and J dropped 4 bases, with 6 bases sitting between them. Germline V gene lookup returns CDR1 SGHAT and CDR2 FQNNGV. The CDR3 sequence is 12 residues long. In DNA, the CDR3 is TGTGCCAGCAGCTTCGCGCTCTATGGCTACACCTTC. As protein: CASSFALYGYTF.

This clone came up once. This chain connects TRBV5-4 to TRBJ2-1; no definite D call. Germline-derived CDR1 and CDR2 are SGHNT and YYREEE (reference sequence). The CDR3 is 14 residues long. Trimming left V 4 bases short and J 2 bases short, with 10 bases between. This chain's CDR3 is CASSRSDAYNEQFF. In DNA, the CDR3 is TGTGCCAGCAGCCGATCGGACGCCTACAATGAGCAGTTCTTC.

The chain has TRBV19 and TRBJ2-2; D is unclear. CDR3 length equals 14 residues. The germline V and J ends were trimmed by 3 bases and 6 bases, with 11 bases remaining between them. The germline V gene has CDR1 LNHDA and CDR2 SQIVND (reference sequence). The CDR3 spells CASSIGRAPGELFF. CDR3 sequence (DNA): TGTGCCAGTAGTATCGGCCGGGCGCCCGGGGAGCTGTTTTTT. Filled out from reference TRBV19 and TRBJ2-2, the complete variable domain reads DGGITQSPKYLFRKEGQNVTLSCEQNLNHDAMYWYRQDPGQGLRLIYYSQIVNDFQKGDIAEGYSVSREKKESFPLTVTSAQKNPTAFYLCASSIGRAPGELFFGEGSRLTVL.

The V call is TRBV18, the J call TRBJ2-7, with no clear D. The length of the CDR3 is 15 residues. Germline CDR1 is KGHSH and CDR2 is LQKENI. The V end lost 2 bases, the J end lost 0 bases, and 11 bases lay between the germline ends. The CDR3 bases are TGTGCCAGCTCACCAGCCCCATCGGGCTCCTACGAGCAGTACTTC. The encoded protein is CASSPAPSGSYEQYF.

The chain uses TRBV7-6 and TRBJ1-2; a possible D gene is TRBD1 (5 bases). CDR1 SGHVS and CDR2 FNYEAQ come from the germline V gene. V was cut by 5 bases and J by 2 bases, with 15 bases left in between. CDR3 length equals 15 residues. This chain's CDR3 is CASSPPTDKNYGYTF. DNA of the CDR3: TGTGCCAGCAGCCCTCCGACAGACAAGAACTATGGCTACACCTTC. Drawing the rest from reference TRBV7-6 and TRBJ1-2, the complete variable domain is GAGVSQSPRYKVTKRGQDVALRCDPISGHVSLYWYRQALGQGPEFLTYFNYEAQQDKSGLPNDRFSAERPEGSISTLTIQRTEQRDSAMYRCASSPPTDKNYGYTFGSGTRLTVV.

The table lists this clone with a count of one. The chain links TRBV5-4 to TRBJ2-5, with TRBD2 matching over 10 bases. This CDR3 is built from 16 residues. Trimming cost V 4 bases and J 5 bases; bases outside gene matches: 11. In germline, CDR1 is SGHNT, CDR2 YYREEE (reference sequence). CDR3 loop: CASSGGPGTSVETQYF. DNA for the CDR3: TGTGCCAGCAGCGGCGGTCCCGGGACTAGCGTCGAGACCCAGTACTTC. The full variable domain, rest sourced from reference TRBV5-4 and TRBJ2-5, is ETGVTQSPTHLIKTRGQQVTLRCSSQSGHNTVSWYQQALGQGPQFIFQYYREEENGRGNFPPRFSGLQFPNYSSELNVNALELDDSALYLCASSGGPGTSVETQYFGPGTRLLVL.

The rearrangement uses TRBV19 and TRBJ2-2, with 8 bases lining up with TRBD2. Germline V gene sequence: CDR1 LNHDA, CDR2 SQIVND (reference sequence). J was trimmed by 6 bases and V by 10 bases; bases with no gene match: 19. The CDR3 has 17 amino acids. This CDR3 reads CATHSGAGVNRAGELFF. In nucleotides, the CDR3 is TGTGCCACTCACTCGGGAGCGGGAGTTAATAGGGCCGGGGAGCTGTTTTTT.

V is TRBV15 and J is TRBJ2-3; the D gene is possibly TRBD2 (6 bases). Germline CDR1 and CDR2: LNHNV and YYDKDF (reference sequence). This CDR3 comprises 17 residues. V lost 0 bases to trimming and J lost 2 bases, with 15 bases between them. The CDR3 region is CATSRDGISGNTDTQYF. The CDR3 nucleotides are TGTGCCACCAGCAGAGACGGGATTAGCGGAAACACAGATACGCAGTATTTT.